These 16 T cell receptor beta chains originate from one sample sequenced in a study of shared clonotypes between healthy human individuals. The data were produced by immunoSEQ multiplex PCR, yet TCRdb's version contains in-frame clones alone and is incomplete. Here the sample spans about 2.1 million clones, 80% to 95% being singletons. Cells designated naive CD8 were CD45RO-negative and were positively selected for CCR7, with terminally differentiated effector memory CD45RA+ cells excluded. The sample was naive CD8+ T cells from PBMCs. Receptor source: a man between 18 and 29 years old in good health. Some clones in this sample may be carry-over from other donors' samples.

V is TRBV5-5 and J is TRBJ2-1; TRBD2 aligns across 12 bases. Germline V gene sequence: CDR1 SGHKS, CDR2 YYEKEE (reference sequence). This CDR3 region has 16 residues. V shed 0 bases, J shed 4 bases, and the junction held 2 bases outside the gene matches. CDR3 sequence reads: CASSLVGTSGYNEQFF. CDR3 DNA sequence: TGTGCCAGCAGCTTGGTTGGGACTAGCGGGTACAATGAGCAGTTCTTC.

The chain uses TRBV5-1 and TRBJ1-1; TRBD1 might be the D (5 bases). The CDR3 spans 14 residues. With 9 bases removed from V and 2 bases from J, the gap between germline ends came to 17 bases. From germline, CDR1 is SGHRS and CDR2 YFSETQ. CDR3 residues: CATRAGRSNTEAFF. In DNA form, the CDR3 reads TGCGCCACCCGGGCGGGGCGGTCAAACACTGAAGCTTTCTTT. The complete variable domain, with remaining parts taken from reference TRBV5-1 and TRBJ1-1, reads KAGVTQTPRYLIKTRGQQVTLSCSPISGHRSVSWYQQTPGQGLQFLFEYFSETQRNKGNFPGRFSGRQFSNSRSEMNVSTLELGDSALYLCATRAGRSNTEAFFGQGTRLTVV.

The chain links TRBV5-4 to TRBJ2-7; 8 nucleotides line up with TRBD1. Trimming at V came to 0 bases and at J to 7 bases, leaving 6 bases not matched to a gene. Germline V gives CDR1 SGHNT, CDR2 YYREEE (reference sequence). This CDR3 is built from 14 residues. The CDR3: CASSLGTGISEQYF. The CDR3 nucleotides read TGTGCCAGCAGCTTGGGGACAGGGATATCGGAGCAGTACTTC.

The V gene is TRBV15, the J gene TRBJ1-5; D unclear. Germline V gives CDR1 LNHNV, CDR2 YYDKDF (reference sequence). The CDR3 runs to 13 residues. Trimming took 8 bases from V and 3 from J, leaving 11 bases between them. The CDR3 here is CATSGGNNQPQHF. The CDR3 DNA follows: TGTGCCACCTCGGGAGGCAACAATCAGCCCCAGCATTTT.

This sequence joins TRBV11-2 and TRBJ2-1; 13 bases align to TRBD2. The CDR3 runs to 14 residues. Germline CDR1 SGHAT, CDR2 FQNNGV. Unmatched junction bases numbered 6, after V lost 6 bases and J lost 10 bases. In DNA form, the CDR3 reads TGTGCCAGCAGTCGGACTAGCGGGAGACGCGAGCAGTTCTTC. This encodes CASSRTSGRREQFF.

The V call is TRBV28, the J call TRBJ2-1; TRBD1 matches 8 bases. CDR3 size: 13 residues. The V segment lost 8 bases and the J segment 7 bases; nucleotides outside the gene matches: 7. CDR1 MDHEN and CDR2 SYDVKM come from the germline V gene. The chain's CDR3 is CASVQGAGNEQFF. The CDR3 DNA sequence: TGTGCCAGCGTCCAGGGGGCGGGAAATGAGCAGTTCTTC.

J is TRBJ2-1 and V is TRBV18; 9 bases are shared with TRBD2. With V trimmed by 3 bases and J by 5 bases, 5 bases remained unmatched. There are 15 residues in the CDR3. From germline, CDR1 is KGHSH and CDR2 LQKENI. CDR3 DNA: TGTGCCAGCTCACCGGGACGACTAGCGGACAATGAGCAGTTCTTC. Encoded protein: CASSPGRLADNEQFF.

J is TRBJ2-1 and V is TRBV7-9, with a tentative D call TRBD2 (6 bases). The length of the CDR3 is 16 residues. Germline loops: CDR1 SEHNR, CDR2 FQNEAQ (reference sequence). With 2 bases removed from V and 4 bases from J, the gap between germline ends came to 15 bases. The CDR3: CASSLTVLAVYNEQFF. The CDR3 DNA is TGTGCCAGCAGCTTAACGGTATTAGCGGTTTACAATGAGCAGTTCTTC.

This clone was observed a single time. The chain recombines TRBV28 with TRBJ1-1, with D possibly being TRBD1 (6 bases). Germline CDR1 MDHEN, CDR2 SYDVKM. The CDR3 runs to 15 residues. Trimming removed 5 bases from V and 3 bases from J, with 16 bases in between. CDR3 nucleotides: TGTGCCAGCAGTGCCCCGCAACAGGGTCACACTGAAGCTTTCTTT. As protein: CASSAPQQGHTEAFF.

The chain links TRBV9 to TRBJ2-7, with 11 bases matching TRBD2. V was pared by 4 bases and J by 1 base, with 1 base of the junction left unmatched. Germline CDR1 reads SGDLS; CDR2 reads YYNGEE. CDR3 length: 14 residues. The CDR3 region is CASSPSGRSYEQYF. The CDR3 coding sequence is TGTGCCAGCAGCCCTAGCGGGAGGTCCTACGAGCAGTACTTC.

The V gene is TRBV19, the J gene TRBJ1-1; D gene unclear. Trimming took 7 bases from V and 3 from J, leaving 9 bases between them. Per the germline V gene, CDR1 is LNHDA and CDR2 is SQIVND (reference sequence). The CDR3 totals 12 residues. Here the CDR3 reads CASKLGDTEAFF. CDR3 sequence (DNA): TGTGCCAGTAAGCTTGGGGACACTGAAGCTTTCTTT.

The rearrangement uses TRBV15 and TRBJ2-7; no firm D call. The CDR3 sequence is 12 residues long. Germline V lookup: CDR1 LNHNV, CDR2 YYDKDF (reference sequence). V shed 3 bases and J shed 5 bases, with 8 bases lying between them. Here the CDR3 reads CATSRDRDEQYF. The DNA for the CDR3 is TGTGCCACCAGCAGGGACCGAGACGAGCAGTACTTC.

This clone was seen a single time. This chain uses TRBV2 with TRBJ2-1; the match to TRBD2 covers 8 bases. Per the germline V gene, CDR1 is SNHLY and CDR2 is FYNNEI. The ends lost 6 bases at V and 7 bases at J; junction bases unmatched: 14. CDR3 length: 16 amino acids. The CDR3 DNA reads as TGTGCCAGCAGGGCAGCTAGCGGGCAGAGAGCTAATGAGCAGTTCTTC. This codes for CASRAASGQRANEQFF.

V is TRBV7-3 and J is TRBJ2-1; D might be TRBD2 (6 bases). V was shortened by 5 bases and J by 8 bases, with 16 bases between the two germline ends. CDR3 length equals 14 residues. Germline lookup yields CDR1 SGHTA and CDR2 FQGTGA. The CDR3, as DNA: TGTGCCAGCAGCCTCCTGGGCCCGGGGGATGAGCAGTTCTTC. This sequence encodes CASSLLGPGDEQFF.

The rearrangement uses TRBV5-4 and TRBJ2-5; weak D call: TRBD2 (5 bases). V was trimmed by 1 base and J by 5 bases, leaving 12 bases between them. CDR3 size: 14 residues. CDR1 and CDR2 (germline): SGHNT, YYREEE (reference sequence). The CDR3 DNA reads as TGTGCCAGCAGCTTGTCCAGGACGGGGGAGACCCAGTACTTC. This translates into CASSLSRTGETQYF. Complete variable domain (other parts from reference TRBV5-4 and TRBJ2-5): ETGVTQSPTHLIKTRGQQVTLRCSSQSGHNTVSWYQQALGQGPQFIFQYYREEENGRGNFPPRFSGLQFPNYSSELNVNALELDDSALYLCASSLSRTGETQYFGPGTRLLVL.

The chain has TRBV4-2 and TRBJ2-7; TRBD2 aligns across 12 bases. Losses at the gene ends were 1 base for V and 6 bases for J; bases not matched to a gene: 7. CDR1 LGHNA and CDR2 YNFKEQ come from the germline V gene. CDR3 size: 16 residues. CDR3 region: CASSQARLAGGVEQYF. Here the CDR3 DNA reads TGTGCCAGCAGCCAAGCAAGGCTAGCGGGGGGGGTCGAGCAGTACTTC.